This T cell receptor (beta chain) emerged from a study of blood T cell repertoires in COVID-19. Study context: COVID-19 samples collected from the United States, Italy and Spain covered acute and convalescent phases.

Profiling relied on immunoSEQ multiplex PCR, and the TCRdb table lists in-frame clones only, not all of them. The sample has 200,000 to 250,000 clones, around three quarters seen once; the top ten hold less than 7%. The CDR3 contains 14 residues. CDR1 and CDR2 (germline): GTSNPN, SVGIG (reference sequence). V gave up 3 bases and J gave up 4 bases; unmatched junction bases: 5. The sequenced material came from peripheral blood. The chain carries TRBV30 and TRBJ2-2; 7 nucleotides align to TRBD2. The origin of this receptor is a woman aged 70-85 years with acute or convalescent COVID-19. The CDR3 DNA is TGTGCCTGGAGGCGTGGGGGGGGCACCGGGGAGCTGTTTTTT. This gives the protein CAWRRGGGTGELFF.